These 2 T cell receptor beta chains share one sample of origin, sequenced in a study of T cell responses to AZD1222 COVID-19 vaccine. Data came from immunoSEQ multiplex PCR; TCRdb stores just in-frame clones and leaves some out. The table has approximately 180,000 clones, more than 90% seen once. The material sequenced was peripheral blood, taken 28 days after the second dose of the MenACWY control vaccine. The receptors derive from an adult who received the MenACWY meningococcal vaccine as a control.

J is TRBJ2-7 and V is TRBV6-1; TRBD1 aligns across 8 bases. The V and J ends lost 6 bases and 5 bases, in that order; junction bases with no gene match: 15. Germline loops: CDR1 MNHNS, CDR2 SASEGT. This CDR3 comprises 16 residues. The CDR3 protein is CASSESSGGAGHEQYF. As DNA, the CDR3 is TGTGCCAGCAGCGAATCTTCAGGGGGCGCCGGCCACGAGCAGTACTTC.

The genes are TRBV9 and TRBJ2-1, with D maybe TRBD2 (5 bases). V was shortened by 1 base and J by 9 bases, with 11 bases between the two germline ends. The CDR3 runs to 13 residues. CDR1 and CDR2 from the germline V gene are SGDLS and YYNGEE. CDR3 sequence: CASSVRAEGEQFF. CDR3 bases: TGTGCCAGCAGCGTAAGGGCAGAGGGTGAGCAGTTCTTC.